A selection of T cell receptor beta chains follows, all from one sample in a study of blood T cells in healthy people across ages. In TCRdb, the 5' RACE reads were re-called with MiXCR into one record per CDR3 protein. This table has roughly 790,000 distinct CDR3 sequences, roughly 41% appearing once. Sequencing was done on a sample of blood. The source is a woman between 55 and 75 years old in good health. Each CDR3 is given with its conserved first and last residue. A D gene is named only where the DNA matches it firmly. The listing skips clone size in some rows; elsewhere it reads once, few, many or a size class.

d_gene	abundance	v_gene	j_gene	CDR3aa	CDR3nt
.	few	TRBV28	TRBJ2-7	CASSETQWGKGYEQYF	TGTGCCAGCAGTGAAACCCAGTGGGGTAAGGGCTACGAGCAGTACTTC
.	many	TRBV7-8	TRBJ2-5	CASSLVVPDPRETQYF	TGTGCCAGCAGCTTAGTTGTCCCGGACCCTAGGGAGACCCAGTACTTC
TRBD1	few	TRBV20-1	TRBJ2-1	CSGVTGVPNEQFF	TGCAGTGGGGTTACAGGGGTGCCCAATGAGCAGTTCTTC
TRBD2	.	TRBV12-3/TRBV12-4	TRBJ2-7	CASRYQAGVSYNEQYF	TGTGCCAGCAGATACCAAGCGGGAGTCTCCTACAATGAGCAGTACTTC
.	.	TRBV3-1	TRBJ2-7	CASSYRPGGTYEQYF	TGTGCCAGCAGCTACCGGCCCGGGGGCACCTACGAGCAGTACTTC
.	.	TRBV2	TRBJ1-2	CASSERGLNYGYTF	TGTGCCAGCAGTGAGAGAGGGCTGAACTATGGCTACACCTTC
.	few	TRBV6-5	TRBJ2-5	CASSLEGSRETQYF	TGTGCCAGCAGTTTAGAGGGTTCGAGGGAGACCCAGTACTTC
TRBD2	.	TRBV20-1	TRBJ2-3	CSAWTSGGPDTQYF	TGCAGTGCTTGGACTAGCGGGGGACCAGATACGCAGTATTTT
.	.	TRBV2	TRBJ2-1	CASTRASYNEQFF	TGTGCCAGCACTCGAGCGAGCTACAATGAGCAGTTCTTC
.	few	TRBV6-2/TRBV6-3	TRBJ2-7	CASRFRASYEQYF	TGTGCCAGCAGATTCCGGGCCTCCTACGAGCAGTACTTC
TRBD1	few	TRBV5-1	TRBJ2-7	CASSSHRDSSYEQYF	TGCGCCAGCAGCTCGCACCGGGACAGCTCCTACGAGCAGTACTTC
.	.	TRBV7-9	TRBJ1-1	CASSLSNFGEPFF	TGTGCCAGCAGTCTTAGCAATTTCGGTGAACCTTTCTTT
.	.	TRBV20-1	TRBJ1-1	CSVSEVGMNTEAFF	TGCAGTGTTAGTGAGGTGGGGATGAACACTGAAGCTTTCTTT
.	.	TRBV6-5	TRBJ2-3	CASTGDSTDTQYF	TGTGCCAGCACCGGGGACAGCACAGATACGCAGTATTTT
TRBD1	.	TRBV27	TRBJ2-7	CASSLLRTGYYEQYF	TGTGCCAGCAGTTTACTCAGGACAGGGTATTACGAGCAGTACTTC
.	.	TRBV20-1	TRBJ1-6	CSARRETSSPLHF	TGCAGTGCTAGACGAGAAACGAGTTCACCCCTCCACTTT
.	.	TRBV12-3/TRBV12-4	TRBJ2-5	CASSPSSGGRQETQYF	TGTGCCAGCAGTCCCTCCTCCGGGGGCCGCCAAGAGACCCAGTACTTC
TRBD1	once	TRBV27	TRBJ2-1	CASSFTGTGFNEQFF	TGTGCCAGCAGTTTTACCGGGACAGGGTTCAATGAGCAGTTCTTC
.	many	TRBV29-1	TRBJ2-3	CSVRDPGADTQYF	TGCAGCGTTAGGGACCCGGGGGCAGATACGCAGTATTTT
.	.	TRBV20-1	TRBJ2-7	CSARHTGYNEQYF	TGCAGTGCTAGGCACACAGGTTACAATGAGCAGTACTTC
.	.	TRBV15	TRBJ1-2	CATSRDRAKWYGYTF	TGTGCCACCAGCAGAGATCGGGCTAAATGGTATGGCTACACCTTC
TRBD1	.	TRBV7-9	TRBJ1-1	CASSLVVTGGDLNTEAFF	TGTGCCAGCAGCTTAGTCGTGACAGGGGGGGACCTGAACACTGAAGCTTTCTTT
TRBD1	many	TRBV29-1	TRBJ2-7	CSVRQGSSYEQYF	TGCAGCGTTAGACAGGGGAGCTCCTACGAGCAGTACTTC
.	.	TRBV28	TRBJ1-2	CASSLVSGDSSGYTF	TGTGCCAGCAGTTTAGTGTCAGGGGATTCCTCTGGCTACACCTTC
.	.	TRBV12-3/TRBV12-4	TRBJ2-1	CASSSQGYKGQFF	TGTGCCAGCAGCAGTCAGGGGTACAAGGGGCAGTTCTTC
.	few	TRBV29-1	TRBJ2-1	CSVEAPVGRKSSYNEQFF	TGCAGCGTTGAAGCTCCGGTGGGACGGAAAAGCTCCTACAATGAGCAGTTCTTC
.	few	TRBV20-1	TRBJ2-7	CSAPPHEQYF	TGCAGTGCTCCCCCCCACGAGCAGTACTTC
.	.	TRBV21-1	TRBJ2-3	CASSKASACGGGPDTQYF	TGTGCCAGCAGCAAAGCTTCGGCTTGCGGGGGGGGACCAGATACGCAGTATTTT
.	.	TRBV7-3	TRBJ2-3	CASSYRLTLGADTQYF	TGTGCCAGCAGCTACCGACTAACCTTGGGGGCGGATACGCAGTATTTT
TRBD1	few	TRBV10-2	TRBJ2-1	CASTPRGQGHNEQFF	TGCGCCAGCACCCCGAGGGGACAGGGCCACAATGAGCAGTTCTTC
TRBD1	.	TRBV29-1	TRBJ2-2	CSVVGFQGVETGELFF	TGCAGCGTTGTCGGCTTCCAGGGGGTTGAAACCGGGGAGCTGTTTTTT
TRBD1	.	TRBV9	TRBJ2-2	CASSGSQGDTGELFF	TGTGCCAGCAGCGGGTCACAGGGGGACACCGGGGAGCTGTTTTTT
.	few	TRBV6-5	TRBJ2-5	CATGEQQETQYF	TGTGCCACCGGGGAGCAGCAAGAGACCCAGTACTTC
.	.	TRBV28	TRBJ2-7	CASSFLVRATYEQYF	TGTGCCAGCAGTTTTTTAGTTAGAGCTACCTACGAGCAGTACTTC
.	.	TRBV7-8	TRBJ1-4	CASSLVWTTNEKLFF	TGTGCCAGCAGCTTAGTTTGGACAACTAATGAAAAACTGTTTTTT
TRBD2	.	TRBV6-1	TRBJ2-7	CASSSYSGGDREQYF	TGTGCCAGCAGTTCCTACAGCGGGGGCGACCGCGAGCAGTACTTC
.	.	TRBV9	TRBJ2-7	CDSSVDGKGTYEQYF	TGTGACAGCAGCGTAGATGGGAAAGGTACCTACGAGCAGTACTTC
TRBD2	.	TRBV18	TRBJ2-7	CASSPTGTTSEQYF	TGTGCCAGCTCACCGACCGGGACTACCAGCGAGCAGTACTTC
TRBD2	.	TRBV9	TRBJ2-3	CASSPHQGTRTDTQYF	TGTGCCAGCAGCCCCCACCAGGGGACTAGAACAGATACGCAGTATTTT
.	few	TRBV12-3/TRBV12-4	TRBJ2-6	CASSRRQAGANVLTF	TGTGCCAGCAGCCGCCGACAGGCTGGAGCCAACGTCCTGACTTTC
.	.	TRBV5-5	TRBJ2-1	CASSLSTGFEQFF	TGTGCCAGCAGCTTGAGTACCGGTTTCGAGCAGTTCTTC
TRBD1	.	TRBV7-2	TRBJ2-5	CASRSGTASGKGSGEQYF	TGTGCCAGCAGGTCCGGGACAGCCTCCGGGAAGGGGAGCGGTGAGCAGTACTTC